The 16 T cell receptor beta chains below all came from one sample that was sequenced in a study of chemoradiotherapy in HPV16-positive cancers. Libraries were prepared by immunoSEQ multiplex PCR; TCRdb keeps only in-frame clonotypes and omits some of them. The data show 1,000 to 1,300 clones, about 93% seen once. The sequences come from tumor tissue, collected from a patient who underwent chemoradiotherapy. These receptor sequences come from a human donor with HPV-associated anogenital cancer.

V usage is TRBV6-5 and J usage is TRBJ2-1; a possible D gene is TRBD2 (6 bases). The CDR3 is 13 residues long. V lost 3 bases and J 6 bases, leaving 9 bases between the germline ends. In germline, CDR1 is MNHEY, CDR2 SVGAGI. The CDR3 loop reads CASSYGGINEQFF. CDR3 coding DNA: TGTGCCAGCAGTTATGGGGGGATCAATGAGCAGTTCTTC.

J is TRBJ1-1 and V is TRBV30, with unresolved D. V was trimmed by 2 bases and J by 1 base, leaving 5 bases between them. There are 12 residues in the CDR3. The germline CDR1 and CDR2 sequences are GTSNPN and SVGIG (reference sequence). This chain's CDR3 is CAWSLGNTEAFF. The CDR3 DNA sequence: TGTGCCTGGAGTTTAGGGAACACTGAAGCTTTCTTT.

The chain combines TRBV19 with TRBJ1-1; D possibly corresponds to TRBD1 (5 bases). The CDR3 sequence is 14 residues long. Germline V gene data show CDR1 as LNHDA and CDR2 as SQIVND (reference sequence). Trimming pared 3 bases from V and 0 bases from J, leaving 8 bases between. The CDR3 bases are TGTGCCAGTAGTATTTGGGGCCTGAACACTGAAGCTTTCTTT. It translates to CASSIWGLNTEAFF.

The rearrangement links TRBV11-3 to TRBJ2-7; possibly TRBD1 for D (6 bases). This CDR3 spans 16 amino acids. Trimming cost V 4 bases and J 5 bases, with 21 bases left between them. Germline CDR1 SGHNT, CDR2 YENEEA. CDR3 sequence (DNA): TGTGCCAGCAGCTCAGCCGGCAACAGGGCCTTCAACGAGCAGTACTTC. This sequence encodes CASSSAGNRAFNEQYF.

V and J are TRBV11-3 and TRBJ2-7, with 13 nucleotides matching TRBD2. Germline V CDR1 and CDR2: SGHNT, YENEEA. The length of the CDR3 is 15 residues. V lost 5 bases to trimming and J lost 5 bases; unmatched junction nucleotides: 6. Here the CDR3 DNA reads TGTGCCAGCAGCCACGGGACTAGCGGGATCGACGAGCAGTACTTC. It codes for CASSHGTSGIDEQYF.

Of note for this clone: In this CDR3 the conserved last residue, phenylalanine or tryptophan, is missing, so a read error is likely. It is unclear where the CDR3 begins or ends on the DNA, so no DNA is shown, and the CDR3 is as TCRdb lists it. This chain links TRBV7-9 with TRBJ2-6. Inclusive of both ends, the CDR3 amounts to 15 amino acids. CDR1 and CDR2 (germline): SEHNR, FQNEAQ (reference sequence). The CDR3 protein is CASSKTLYHDKVGPI.

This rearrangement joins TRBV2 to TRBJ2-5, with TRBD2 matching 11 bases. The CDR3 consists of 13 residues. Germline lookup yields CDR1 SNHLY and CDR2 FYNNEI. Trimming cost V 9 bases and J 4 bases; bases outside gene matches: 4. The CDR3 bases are TGTGCCAGTCTTACTAGCGGGAGAGAGACCCAGTACTTC. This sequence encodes CASLTSGRETQYF.

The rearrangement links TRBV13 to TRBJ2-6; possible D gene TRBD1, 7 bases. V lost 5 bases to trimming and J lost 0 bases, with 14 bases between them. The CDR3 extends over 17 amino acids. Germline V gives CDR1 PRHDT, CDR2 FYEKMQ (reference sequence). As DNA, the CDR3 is TGTGCCAGCAGCGCGGGACAGCGTATCTCTGGGGCCAACGTCCTGACTTTC. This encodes CASSAGQRISGANVLTF. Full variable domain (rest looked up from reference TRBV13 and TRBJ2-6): AAGVIQSPRHLIKEKRETATLKCYPIPRHDTVYWYQQGPGQDPQFLISFYEKMQSDKGSIPDRFSAQQFSDYHSELNMSSLELGDSALYFCASSAGQRISGANVLTFGAGSRLTVL.

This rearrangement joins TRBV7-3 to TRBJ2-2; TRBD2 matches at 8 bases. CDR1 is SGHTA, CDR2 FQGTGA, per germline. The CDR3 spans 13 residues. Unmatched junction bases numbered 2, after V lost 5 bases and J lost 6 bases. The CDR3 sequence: CASSELAAGELFF. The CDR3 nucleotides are TGTGCCAGCAGCGAACTAGCGGCCGGGGAGCTGTTTTTT.

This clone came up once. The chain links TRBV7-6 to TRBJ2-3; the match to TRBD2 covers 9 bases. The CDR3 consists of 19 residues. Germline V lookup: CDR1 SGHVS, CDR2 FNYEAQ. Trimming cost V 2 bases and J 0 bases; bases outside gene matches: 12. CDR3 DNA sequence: TGTGCCAGCAGCTTAAGGGACACACTAGCGGGCCTTAGCACAGATACGCAGTATTTT. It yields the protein CASSLRDTLAGLSTDTQYF. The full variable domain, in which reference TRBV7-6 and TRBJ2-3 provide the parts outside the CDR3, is GAGVSQSPRYKVTKRGQDVALRCDPISGHVSLYWYRQALGQGPEFLTYFNYEAQQDKSGLPNDRFSAERPEGSISTLTIQRTEQRDSAMYRCASSLRDTLAGLSTDTQYFGPGTRLTVL.

In nucleotides, the CDR3 is TGTGCCATCAGTGAGGTACAGGGCGGGGGCACCGGGGAGCTGTTTTTT. Its protein product is CAISEVQGGGTGELFF. The chain uses TRBV10-3 and TRBJ2-2; a possible D gene is TRBD2 (7 bases). The CDR3 consists of 16 residues. V lost 2 bases to trimming and J lost 4 bases, with 14 bases between them. The germline gives CDR1 ENHRY, CDR2 SYGVKD.

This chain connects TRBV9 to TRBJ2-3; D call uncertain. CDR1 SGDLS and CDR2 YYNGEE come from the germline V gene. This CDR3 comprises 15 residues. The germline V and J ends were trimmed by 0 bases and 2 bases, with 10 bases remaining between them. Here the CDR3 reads CASSVGDLTTDTQYF. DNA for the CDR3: TGTGCCAGCAGCGTAGGAGACCTTACCACAGATACGCAGTATTTT.

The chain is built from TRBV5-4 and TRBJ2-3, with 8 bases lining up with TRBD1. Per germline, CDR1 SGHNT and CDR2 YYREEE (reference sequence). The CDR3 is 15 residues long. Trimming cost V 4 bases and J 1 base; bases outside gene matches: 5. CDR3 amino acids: CASSTRQGRTDTQYF. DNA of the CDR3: TGTGCCAGCAGCACGAGACAGGGGCGCACAGATACGCAGTATTTT. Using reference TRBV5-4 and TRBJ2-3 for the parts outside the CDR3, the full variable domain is ETGVTQSPTHLIKTRGQQVTLRCSSQSGHNTVSWYQQALGQGPQFIFQYYREEENGRGNFPPRFSGLQFPNYSSELNVNALELDDSALYLCASSTRQGRTDTQYFGPGTRLTVL.

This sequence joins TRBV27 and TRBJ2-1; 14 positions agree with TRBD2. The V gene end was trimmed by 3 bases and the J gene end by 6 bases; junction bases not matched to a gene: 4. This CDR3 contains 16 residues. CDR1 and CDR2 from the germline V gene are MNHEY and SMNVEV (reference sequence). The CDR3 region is CASSFPGLAGGNEQFF. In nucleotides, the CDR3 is TGTGCCAGCAGTTTCCCCGGACTAGCGGGGGGCAATGAGCAGTTCTTC.

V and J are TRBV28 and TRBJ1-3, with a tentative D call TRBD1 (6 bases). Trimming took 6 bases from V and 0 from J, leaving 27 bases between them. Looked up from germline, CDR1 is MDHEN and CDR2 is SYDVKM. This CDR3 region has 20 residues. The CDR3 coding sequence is TGTGCCAGCAGCCCCTCAATCCGGGACACTCAGATTATCTCTGGAAACACCATATATTTT. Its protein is CASSPSIRDTQIISGNTIYF. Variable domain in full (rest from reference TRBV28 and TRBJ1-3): DVKVTQSSRYLVKRTGEKVFLECVQDMDHENMFWYRQDPGLGLRLIYFSYDVKMKEKGDIPEGYSVSREKKERFSLILESASTNQTSMYLCASSPSIRDTQIISGNTIYFGEGSWLTVV.

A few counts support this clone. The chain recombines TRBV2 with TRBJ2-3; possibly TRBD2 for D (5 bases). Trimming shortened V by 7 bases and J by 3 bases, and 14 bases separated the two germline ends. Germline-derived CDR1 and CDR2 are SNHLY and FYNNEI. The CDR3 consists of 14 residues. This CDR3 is CASKKALETDTQYF. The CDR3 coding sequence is TGTGCCAGCAAGAAGGCACTAGAGACAGATACGCAGTATTTT.